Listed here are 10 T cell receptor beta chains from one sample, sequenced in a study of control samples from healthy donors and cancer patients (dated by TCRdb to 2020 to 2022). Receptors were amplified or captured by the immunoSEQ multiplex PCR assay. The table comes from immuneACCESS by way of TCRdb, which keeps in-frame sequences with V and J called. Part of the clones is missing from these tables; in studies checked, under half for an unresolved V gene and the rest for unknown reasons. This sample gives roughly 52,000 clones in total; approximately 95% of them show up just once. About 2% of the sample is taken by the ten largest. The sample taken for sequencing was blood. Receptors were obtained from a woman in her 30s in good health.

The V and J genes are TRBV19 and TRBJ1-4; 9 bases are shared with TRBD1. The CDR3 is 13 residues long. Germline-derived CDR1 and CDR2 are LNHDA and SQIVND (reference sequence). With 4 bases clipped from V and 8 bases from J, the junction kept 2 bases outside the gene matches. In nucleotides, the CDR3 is TGTGCCAGTAGTACGACAGGGGGAGAAAAACTGTTTTTT. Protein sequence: CASSTTGGEKLFF. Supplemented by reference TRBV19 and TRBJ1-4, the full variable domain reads DGGITQSPKYLFRKEGQNVTLSCEQNLNHDAMYWYRQDPGQGLRLIYYSQIVNDFQKGDIAEGYSVSREKKESFPLTVTSAQKNPTAFYLCASSTTGGEKLFFGSGTQLSVL.

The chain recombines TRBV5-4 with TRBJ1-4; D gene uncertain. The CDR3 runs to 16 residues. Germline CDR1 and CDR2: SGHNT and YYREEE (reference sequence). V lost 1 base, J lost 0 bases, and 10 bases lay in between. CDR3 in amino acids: CASSLWPASTNEKLFF. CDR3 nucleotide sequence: TGTGCCAGCAGCTTGTGGCCAGCCTCAACTAATGAAAAACTGTTTTTT.

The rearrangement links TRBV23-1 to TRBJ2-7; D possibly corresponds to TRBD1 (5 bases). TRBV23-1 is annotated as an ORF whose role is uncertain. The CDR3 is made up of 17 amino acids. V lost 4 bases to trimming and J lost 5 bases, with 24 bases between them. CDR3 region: CASSPIIFSTVPDEQYF. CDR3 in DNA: TGCGCCAGCAGTCCGATAATTTTTTCGACAGTTCCCGACGAGCAGTACTTC.

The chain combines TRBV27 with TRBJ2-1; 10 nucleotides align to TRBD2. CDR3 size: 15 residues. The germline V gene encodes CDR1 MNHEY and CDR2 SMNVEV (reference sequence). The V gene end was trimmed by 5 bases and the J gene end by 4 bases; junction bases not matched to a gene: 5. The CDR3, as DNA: TGTGCCAGCAGTGTAACTAGCGGGGAATACAATGAGCAGTTCTTC. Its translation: CASSVTSGEYNEQFF.

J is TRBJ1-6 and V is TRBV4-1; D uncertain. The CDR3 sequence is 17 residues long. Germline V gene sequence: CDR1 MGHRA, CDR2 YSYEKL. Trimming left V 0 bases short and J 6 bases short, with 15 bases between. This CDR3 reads CASSQERATVTNSPLHF. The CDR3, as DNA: TGCGCCAGCAGCCAAGAGCGGGCGACGGTTACTAATTCACCCCTCCACTTT.

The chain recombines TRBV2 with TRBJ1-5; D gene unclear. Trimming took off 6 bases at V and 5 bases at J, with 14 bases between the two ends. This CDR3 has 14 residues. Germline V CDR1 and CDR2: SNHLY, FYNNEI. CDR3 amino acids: CASRENSNDQPQHF. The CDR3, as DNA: TGTGCCAGCAGGGAAAACAGTAACGATCAGCCCCAGCATTTT.

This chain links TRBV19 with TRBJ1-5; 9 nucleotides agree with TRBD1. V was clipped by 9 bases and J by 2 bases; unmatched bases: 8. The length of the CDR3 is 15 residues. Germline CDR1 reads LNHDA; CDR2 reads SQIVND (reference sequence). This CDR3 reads CASHPDRGGNQPQHF. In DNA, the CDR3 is TGTGCCAGCCACCCGGACAGGGGCGGCAATCAGCCCCAGCATTTT.

The CDR3: CASSLSGLLSYEQYF. The CDR3 DNA is TGTGCCAGCAGCTTGTCAGGGCTGCTCTCCTACGAGCAGTACTTC. The chain recombines TRBV5-6 with TRBJ2-7, with a weak D call TRBD1 (5 bases). The germline V gene encodes CDR1 SGHDT and CDR2 YYEEEE. The CDR3 contains 15 residues. The V and J ends lost 1 base and 0 bases respectively, with 11 bases between them.

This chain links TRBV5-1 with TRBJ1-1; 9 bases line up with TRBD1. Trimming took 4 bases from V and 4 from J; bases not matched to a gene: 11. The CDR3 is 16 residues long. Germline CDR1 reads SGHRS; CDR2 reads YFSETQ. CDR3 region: CASSRGQGKTSTEAFF. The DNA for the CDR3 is TGCGCCAGCAGCCGCGGACAGGGGAAGACGTCCACTGAAGCTTTCTTT.

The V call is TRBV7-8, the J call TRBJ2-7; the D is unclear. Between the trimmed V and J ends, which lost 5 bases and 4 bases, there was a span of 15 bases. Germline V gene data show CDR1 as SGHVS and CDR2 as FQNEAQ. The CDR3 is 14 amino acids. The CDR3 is CASSPLGVGYEQYF. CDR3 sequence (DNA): TGTGCCAGCAGCCCCCTTGGGGTAGGATACGAGCAGTACTTC.